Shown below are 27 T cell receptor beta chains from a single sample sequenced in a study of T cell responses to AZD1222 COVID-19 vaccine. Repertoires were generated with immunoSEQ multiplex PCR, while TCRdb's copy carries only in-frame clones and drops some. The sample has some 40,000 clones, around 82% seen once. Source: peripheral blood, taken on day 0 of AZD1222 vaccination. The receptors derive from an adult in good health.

CDR3: CASSEQQGAVTEAFF. The CDR3, as DNA: TGTGCCAGCAGTGAACAACAGGGGGCGGTCACTGAAGCTTTCTTT. The chain couples TRBV2 to TRBJ1-1; 9 bases are a match to TRBD1. The junction had 5 bases not matched to a gene; V was cut back by 2 bases and J by 4 bases. Germline V gene sequence: CDR1 SNHLY, CDR2 FYNNEI. This CDR3 has 15 amino acids.

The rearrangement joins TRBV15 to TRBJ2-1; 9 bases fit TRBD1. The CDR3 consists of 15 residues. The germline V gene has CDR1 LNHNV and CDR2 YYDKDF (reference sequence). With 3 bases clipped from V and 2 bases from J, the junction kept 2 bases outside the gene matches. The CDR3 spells CATSRGQGTYNEQFF. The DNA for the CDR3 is TGTGCCACCAGCAGGGGACAGGGCACCTACAATGAGCAGTTCTTC.

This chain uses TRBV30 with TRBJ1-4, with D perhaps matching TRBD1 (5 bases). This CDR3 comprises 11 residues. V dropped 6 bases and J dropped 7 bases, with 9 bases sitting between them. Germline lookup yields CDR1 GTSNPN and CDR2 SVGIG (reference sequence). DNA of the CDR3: TGTGCCTGTCAAACAGGTGAAAAACTGTTTTTT. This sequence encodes CACQTGEKLFF.

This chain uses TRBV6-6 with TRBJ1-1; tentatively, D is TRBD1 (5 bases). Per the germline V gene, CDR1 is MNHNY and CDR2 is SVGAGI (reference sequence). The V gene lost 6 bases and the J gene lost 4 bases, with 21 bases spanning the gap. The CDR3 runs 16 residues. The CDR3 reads CASRPGRMHGGTEAFF. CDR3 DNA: TGTGCCAGCAGGCCGGGACGGATGCATGGCGGCACTGAAGCTTTCTTT.

This CDR3 is CASSLGQGGYTF. The CDR3 nucleotides read TGTGCCAGCAGTCTCGGTCAGGGGGGCTACACCTTC. The chain is built from TRBV12-3 or TRBV12-4 and TRBJ1-2, with a possible D match to TRBD1 (6 bases). CDR3 length: 12 residues. Trimming took 5 bases from V and 8 from J, leaving 12 bases between them.

The CDR3 spells CASSIPRRTGTKRDNQPQHF. The CDR3 DNA reads TGTGCCAGCAGCATACCTAGGCGGACAGGTACCAAGAGGGACAATCAGCCCCAGCATTTT. This rearrangement joins TRBV21-1 to TRBJ1-5; no DNA check was done on the table's D call, TRBD1. TRBV21-1 is termed a pseudogene. This CDR3 spans 20 amino acids.

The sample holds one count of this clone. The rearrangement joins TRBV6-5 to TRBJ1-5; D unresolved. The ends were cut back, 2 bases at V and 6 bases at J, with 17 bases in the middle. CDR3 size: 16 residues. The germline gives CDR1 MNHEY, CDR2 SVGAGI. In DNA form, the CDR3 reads TGTGCCAGCAGTTACGTCGCTGGAGGGCTGGGTCAGCCCCAGCATTTT. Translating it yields CASSYVAGGLGQPQHF.

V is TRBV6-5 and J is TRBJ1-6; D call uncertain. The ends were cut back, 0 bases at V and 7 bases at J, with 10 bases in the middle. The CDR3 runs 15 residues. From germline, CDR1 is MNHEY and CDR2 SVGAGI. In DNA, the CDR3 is TGTGCCAGCAGTTACTCGAGTGGGCGGAATTCACCCCTCCACTTT. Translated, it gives CASSYSSGRNSPLHF.

The CDR3 DNA follows: TGCGCCAGCAGCCAAGAAAGGGGACTAGCTCACAATGAGCAGTTCTTC. Residues: CASSQERGLAHNEQFF. The V gene is TRBV4-1, the J gene TRBJ2-1; 9 bases match TRBD2. Trimming cost V 0 bases and J 5 bases; bases outside gene matches: 5. The CDR3 is made up of 16 amino acids. Germline V lookup: CDR1 MGHRA, CDR2 YSYEKL.

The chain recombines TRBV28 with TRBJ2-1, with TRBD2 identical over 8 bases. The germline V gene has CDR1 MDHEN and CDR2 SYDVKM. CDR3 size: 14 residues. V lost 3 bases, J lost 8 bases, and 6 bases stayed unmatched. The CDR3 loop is CASSFQRGSDEQFF. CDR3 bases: TGTGCCAGCAGTTTTCAGCGGGGGTCGGATGAGCAGTTCTTC.

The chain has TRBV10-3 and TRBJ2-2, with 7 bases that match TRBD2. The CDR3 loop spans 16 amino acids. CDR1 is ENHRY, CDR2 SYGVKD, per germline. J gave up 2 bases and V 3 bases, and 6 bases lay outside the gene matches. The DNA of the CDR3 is TGTGCCATCAGTGATCGCCGGGGGGTCAACACCGGGGAGCTGTTTTTT. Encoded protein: CAISDRRGVNTGELFF.

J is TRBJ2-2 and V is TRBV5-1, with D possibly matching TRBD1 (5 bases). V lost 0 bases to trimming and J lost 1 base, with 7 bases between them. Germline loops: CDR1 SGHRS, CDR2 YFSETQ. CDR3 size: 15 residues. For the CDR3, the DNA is TGCGCCAGCAGCTTGGGAGGACAGAACACCGGGGAGCTGTTTTTT. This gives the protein CASSLGGQNTGELFF.

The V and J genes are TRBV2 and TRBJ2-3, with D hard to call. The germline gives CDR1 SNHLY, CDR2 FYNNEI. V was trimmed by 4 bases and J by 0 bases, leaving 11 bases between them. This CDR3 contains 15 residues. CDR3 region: CASSGRALSTDTQYF. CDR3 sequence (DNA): TGTGCCAGCAGTGGCAGAGCTTTGAGCACAGATACGCAGTATTTT.

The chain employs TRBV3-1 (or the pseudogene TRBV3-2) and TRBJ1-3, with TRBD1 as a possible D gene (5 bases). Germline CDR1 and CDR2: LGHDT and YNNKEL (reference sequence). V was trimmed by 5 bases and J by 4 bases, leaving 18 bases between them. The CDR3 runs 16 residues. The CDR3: CASSKLTQGAGNTIYF. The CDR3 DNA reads TGTGCCAGCAGCAAACTGACCCAGGGCGCGGGAAACACCATATATTTT.

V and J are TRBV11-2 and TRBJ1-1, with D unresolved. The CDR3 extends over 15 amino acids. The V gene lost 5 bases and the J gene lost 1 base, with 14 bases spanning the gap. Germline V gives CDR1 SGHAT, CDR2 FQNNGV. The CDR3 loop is CASSLYGLGNTEAFF. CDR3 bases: TGTGCCAGCAGCCTCTATGGACTTGGGAACACTGAAGCTTTCTTT.

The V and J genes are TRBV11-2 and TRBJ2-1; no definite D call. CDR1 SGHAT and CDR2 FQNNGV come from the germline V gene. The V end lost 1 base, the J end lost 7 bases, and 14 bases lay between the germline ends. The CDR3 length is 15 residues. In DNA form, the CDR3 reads TGTGCCAGCAGCTTAGCTTCTTCCCCCACTAATGAGCAGTTCTTC. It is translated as CASSLASSPTNEQFF.

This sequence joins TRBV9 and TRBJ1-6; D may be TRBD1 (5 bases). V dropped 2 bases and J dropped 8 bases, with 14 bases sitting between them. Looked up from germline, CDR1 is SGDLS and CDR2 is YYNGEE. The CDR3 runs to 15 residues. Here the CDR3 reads CASSVEGLGHSPLHF. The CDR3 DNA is TGTGCCAGCAGCGTCGAGGGACTTGGGCATTCACCCCTCCACTTT.

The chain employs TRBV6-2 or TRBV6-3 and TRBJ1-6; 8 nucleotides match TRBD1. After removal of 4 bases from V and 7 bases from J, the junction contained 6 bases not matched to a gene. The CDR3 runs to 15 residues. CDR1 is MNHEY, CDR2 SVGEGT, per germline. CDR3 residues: CASSFAGQENSPLHF. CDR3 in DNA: TGTGCCAGCAGTTTTGCGGGACAGGAGAATTCACCCCTCCACTTT.

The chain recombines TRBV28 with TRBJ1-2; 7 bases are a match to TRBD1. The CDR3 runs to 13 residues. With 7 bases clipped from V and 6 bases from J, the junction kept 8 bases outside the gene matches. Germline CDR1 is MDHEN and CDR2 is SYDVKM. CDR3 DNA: TGTGCCAGCATGAAGGGGGACAGACATGGCTACACCTTC. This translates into CASMKGDRHGYTF.

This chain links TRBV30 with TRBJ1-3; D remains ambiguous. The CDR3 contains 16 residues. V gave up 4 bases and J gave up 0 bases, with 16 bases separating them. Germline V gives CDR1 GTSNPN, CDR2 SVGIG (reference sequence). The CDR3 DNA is TGTGCCTGGAACTGGGGTGCCGGGTCCTCTGGAAACACCATATATTTT. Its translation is CAWNWGAGSSGNTIYF.

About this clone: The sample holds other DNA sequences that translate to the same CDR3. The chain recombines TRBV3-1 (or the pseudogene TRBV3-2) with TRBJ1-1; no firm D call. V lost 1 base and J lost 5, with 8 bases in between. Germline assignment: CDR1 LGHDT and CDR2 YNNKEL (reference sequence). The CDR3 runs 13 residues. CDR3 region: CASSQVAGTEAFF. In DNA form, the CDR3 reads TGTGCCAGCAGCCAAGTGGCTGGGACTGAAGCTTTCTTT.

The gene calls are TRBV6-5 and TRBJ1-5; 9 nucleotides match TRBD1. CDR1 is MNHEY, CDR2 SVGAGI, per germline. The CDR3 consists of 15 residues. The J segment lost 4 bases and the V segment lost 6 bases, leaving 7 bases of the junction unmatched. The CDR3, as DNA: TGTGCCAGCAGACTCGGGACAGGGAGTAATCAGCCCCAGCATTTT. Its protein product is CASRLGTGSNQPQHF.

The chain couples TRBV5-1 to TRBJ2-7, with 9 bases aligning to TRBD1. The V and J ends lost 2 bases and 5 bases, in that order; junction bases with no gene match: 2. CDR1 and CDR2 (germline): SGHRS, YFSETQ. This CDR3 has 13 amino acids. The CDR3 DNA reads TGCGCCAGCAGCTTAAGGACAGGGGACGAGCAGTACTTC. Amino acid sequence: CASSLRTGDEQYF. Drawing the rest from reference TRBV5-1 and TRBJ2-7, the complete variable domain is KAGVTQTPRYLIKTRGQQVTLSCSPISGHRSVSWYQQTPGQGLQFLFEYFSETQRNKGNFPGRFSGRQFSNSRSEMNVSTLELGDSALYLCASSLRTGDEQYFGPGTRLTVT.

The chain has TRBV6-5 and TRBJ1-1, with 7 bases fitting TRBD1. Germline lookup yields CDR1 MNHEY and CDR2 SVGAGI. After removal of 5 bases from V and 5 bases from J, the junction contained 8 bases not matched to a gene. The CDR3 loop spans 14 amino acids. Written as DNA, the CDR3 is TGTGCCAGCAGTCGGGACAGAGACTGGACTGAAGCTTTCTTT. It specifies CASSRDRDWTEAFF.

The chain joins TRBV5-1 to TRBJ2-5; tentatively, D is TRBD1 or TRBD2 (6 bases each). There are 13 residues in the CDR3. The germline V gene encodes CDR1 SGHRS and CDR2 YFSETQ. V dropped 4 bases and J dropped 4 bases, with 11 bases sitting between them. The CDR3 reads CASSPEGGETQYF. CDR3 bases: TGCGCCAGCAGCCCGGAGGGGGGAGAGACCCAGTACTTC.

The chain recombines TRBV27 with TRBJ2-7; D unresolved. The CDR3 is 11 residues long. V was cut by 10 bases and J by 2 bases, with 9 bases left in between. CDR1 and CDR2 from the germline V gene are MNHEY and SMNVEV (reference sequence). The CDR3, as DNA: TGTGCCACAGCAACCCCCTACGAGCAGTACTTC. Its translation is CATATPYEQYF.

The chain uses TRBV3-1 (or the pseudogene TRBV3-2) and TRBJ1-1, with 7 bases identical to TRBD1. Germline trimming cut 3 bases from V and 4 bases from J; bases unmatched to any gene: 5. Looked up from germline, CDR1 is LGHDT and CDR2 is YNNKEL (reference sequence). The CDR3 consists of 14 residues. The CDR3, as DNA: TGTGCCAGCAGCCAGCTCAGGGGGAGCACTGAAGCTTTCTTT. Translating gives CASSQLRGSTEAFF.